The clone carrying this TCR beta chain was seen a few times. As yet, its antigen is unknown. The sample belongs to a study of Graves' ophthalmopathy and Graves' hyperthyroidism. CDR3 length: 13 residues. Trimming took off 5 bases at V and 4 bases at J, with 13 bases between the two ends. Germline V CDR1 and CDR2: SQVTM, ANQGSEA. Study results and limitations: Distinction of ophthalmopathy from stable hyperthyroidism by a 13-signature model reached about 87% sensitivity and just under 84% specificity.

None of the included patients had other autoimmune diseases, uncontrolled infections, pregnancy or lactation, as these led to exclusion. Amplified material comprised TCR beta CDR3 regions derived from RNA transcripts. Second-round multiplex PCR followed a first-round RT-PCR using HTBI primers. TCRdb fed the multiplex PCR reads into MiXCR, producing one record per CDR3 protein. The sample includes roughly 600,000 distinct CDR3 sequences, about two fifths seen only once; the top ten take 3.5% to 5%. The sample was peripheral blood or thyroid tissue (not recorded which). The V gene is TRBV29-1, the J gene TRBJ2-3; tentatively, D is TRBD2 (6 bases). This clonotype originated in an adult man with Graves' hyperthyroidism. CDR3 coding DNA: TGCAGCGTTAAAAATCGGAGGGCAGATACGCAGTATTTT. Amino acid sequence: CSVKNRRADTQYF.